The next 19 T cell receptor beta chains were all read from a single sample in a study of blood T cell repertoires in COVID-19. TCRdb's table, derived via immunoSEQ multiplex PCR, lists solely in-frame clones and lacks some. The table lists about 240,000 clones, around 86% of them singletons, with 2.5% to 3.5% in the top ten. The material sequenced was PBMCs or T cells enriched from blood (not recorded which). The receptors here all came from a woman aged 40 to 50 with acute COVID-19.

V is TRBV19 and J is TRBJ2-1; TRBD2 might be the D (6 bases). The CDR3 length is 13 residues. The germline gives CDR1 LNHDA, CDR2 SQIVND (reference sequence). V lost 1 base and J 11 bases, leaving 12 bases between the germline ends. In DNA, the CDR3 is TGTGCCAGTAGTATAGGGTTGCGGGAAAAGCAGTTCTTC. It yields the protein CASSIGLREKQFF.

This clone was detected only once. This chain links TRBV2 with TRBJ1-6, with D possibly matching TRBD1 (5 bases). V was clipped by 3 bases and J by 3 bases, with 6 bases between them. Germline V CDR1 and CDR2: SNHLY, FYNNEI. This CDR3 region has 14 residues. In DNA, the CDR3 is TGTGCCAGCAGTGAGGGGGGCTATAATTCACCCCTCCACTTT. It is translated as CASSEGGYNSPLHF.

The CDR3 region is CASRVGDYTEAFF. CDR3 sequence (DNA): TGTGCCAGCAGAGTGGGGGACTACACTGAAGCTTTCTTT. The chain is built from TRBV6-5 and TRBJ1-1, with D possibly being TRBD1 (5 bases). Germline-derived CDR1 and CDR2 are MNHEY and SVGAGI. Trimming left V 6 bases short and J 3 bases short, with 11 bases between. This CDR3 spans 13 amino acids.

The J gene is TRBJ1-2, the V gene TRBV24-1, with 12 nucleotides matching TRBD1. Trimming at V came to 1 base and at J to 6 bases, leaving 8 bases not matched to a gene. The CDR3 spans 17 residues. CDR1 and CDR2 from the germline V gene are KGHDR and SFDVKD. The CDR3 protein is CATSDFNRDRGPHGYTF. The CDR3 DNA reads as TGTGCCACCAGTGATTTTAACCGGGACAGGGGGCCCCATGGCTACACCTTC.

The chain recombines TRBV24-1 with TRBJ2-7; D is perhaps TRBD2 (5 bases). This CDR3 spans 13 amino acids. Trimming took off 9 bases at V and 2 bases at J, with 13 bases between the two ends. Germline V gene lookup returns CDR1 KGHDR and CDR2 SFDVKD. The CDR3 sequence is CATAGETAYEQYF. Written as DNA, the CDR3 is TGTGCCACCGCCGGGGAGACGGCCTACGAGCAGTACTTC.

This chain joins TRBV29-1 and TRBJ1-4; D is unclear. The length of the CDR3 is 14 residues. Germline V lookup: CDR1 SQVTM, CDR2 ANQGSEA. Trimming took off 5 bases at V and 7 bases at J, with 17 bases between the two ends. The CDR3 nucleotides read TGCAGCGTTCGGGAGGTTGATTTTCCTGAAAAACTGTTTTTT. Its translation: CSVREVDFPEKLFF.

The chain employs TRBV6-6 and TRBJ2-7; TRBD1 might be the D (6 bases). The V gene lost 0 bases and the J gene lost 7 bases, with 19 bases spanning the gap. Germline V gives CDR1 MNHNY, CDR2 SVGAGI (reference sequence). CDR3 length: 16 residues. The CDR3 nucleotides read TGTGCCAGCAGTTACTCGAAAGTAAACAGGGCAGAAGAGCAGTACTTC. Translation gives CASSYSKVNRAEEQYF.

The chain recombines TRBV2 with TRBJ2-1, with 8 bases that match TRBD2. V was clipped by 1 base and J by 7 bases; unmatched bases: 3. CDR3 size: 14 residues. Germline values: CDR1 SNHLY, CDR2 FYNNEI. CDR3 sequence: CASSEGLATNEQFF. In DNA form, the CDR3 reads TGTGCCAGCAGTGAAGGACTAGCGACGAATGAGCAGTTCTTC.

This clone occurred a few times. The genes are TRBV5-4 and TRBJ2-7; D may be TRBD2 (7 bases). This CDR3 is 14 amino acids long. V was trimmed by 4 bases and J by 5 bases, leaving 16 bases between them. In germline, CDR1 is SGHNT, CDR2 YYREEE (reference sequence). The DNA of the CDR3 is TGTGCCAGCAGCCTGGGGGGGGGCGTCAACGAGCAGTACTTC. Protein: CASSLGGGVNEQYF.

The CDR3 DNA is TGTGCCAGTAGTAAGTATACGGGCACAGATACGCAGTATTTT. It codes for CASSKYTGTDTQYF. The V and J genes are TRBV19 and TRBJ2-3; D gene uncertain. Per the germline V gene, CDR1 is LNHDA and CDR2 is SQIVND (reference sequence). The CDR3 has 14 amino acids. With 4 bases removed from V and 1 base from J, the gap between germline ends came to 9 bases. The variable domain in full, completed from reference TRBV19 and TRBJ2-3, reads DGGITQSPKYLFRKEGQNVTLSCEQNLNHDAMYWYRQDPGQGLRLIYYSQIVNDFQKGDIAEGYSVSREKKESFPLTVTSAQKNPTAFYLCASSKYTGTDTQYFGPGTRLTVL.

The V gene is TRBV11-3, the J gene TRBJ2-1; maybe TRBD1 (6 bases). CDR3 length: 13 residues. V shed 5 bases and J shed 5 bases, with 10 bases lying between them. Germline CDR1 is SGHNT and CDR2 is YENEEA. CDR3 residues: CASSLPGDNEQFF. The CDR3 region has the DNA TGTGCCAGCAGCCTACCAGGGGACAATGAGCAGTTCTTC.

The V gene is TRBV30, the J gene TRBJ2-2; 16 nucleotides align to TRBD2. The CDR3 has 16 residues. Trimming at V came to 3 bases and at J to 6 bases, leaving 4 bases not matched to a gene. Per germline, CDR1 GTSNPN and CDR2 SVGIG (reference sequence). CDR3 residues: CAWRTGTSGRAGELFF. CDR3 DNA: TGTGCCTGGAGAACCGGGACTAGCGGGAGGGCCGGGGAGCTGTTTTTT.

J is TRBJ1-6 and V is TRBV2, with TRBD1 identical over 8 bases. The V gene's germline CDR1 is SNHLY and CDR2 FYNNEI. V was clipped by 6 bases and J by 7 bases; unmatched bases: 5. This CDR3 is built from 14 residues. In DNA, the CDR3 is TGTGCCAGCAGGACAGGGGAGGAAAATTCACCCCTCCACTTT. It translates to CASRTGEENSPLHF.

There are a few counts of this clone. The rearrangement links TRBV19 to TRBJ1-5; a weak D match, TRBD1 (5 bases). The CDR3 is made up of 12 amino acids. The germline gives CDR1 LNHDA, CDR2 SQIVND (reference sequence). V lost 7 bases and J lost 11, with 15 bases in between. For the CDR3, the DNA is TGTGCCAGTACGGAGGGGCCCGGAGCCCAGCATTTT. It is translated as CASTEGPGAQHF. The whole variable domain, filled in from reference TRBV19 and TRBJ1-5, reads DGGITQSPKYLFRKEGQNVTLSCEQNLNHDAMYWYRQDPGQGLRLIYYSQIVNDFQKGDIAEGYSVSREKKESFPLTVTSAQKNPTAFYLCASTEGPGAQHFGDGTRLSIL.

Here the CDR3 DNA reads TGTGCCAGCAGCTTATGGGAGGGCGAGAACACTGAAGCTTTCTTT. This codes for CASSLWEGENTEAFF. This chain connects TRBV7-9 to TRBJ1-1, with unresolved D. Germline CDR1 and CDR2: SEHNR and FQNEAQ (reference sequence). The CDR3 runs to 15 residues. Trimming pared 2 bases from V and 1 base from J, leaving 11 bases between.

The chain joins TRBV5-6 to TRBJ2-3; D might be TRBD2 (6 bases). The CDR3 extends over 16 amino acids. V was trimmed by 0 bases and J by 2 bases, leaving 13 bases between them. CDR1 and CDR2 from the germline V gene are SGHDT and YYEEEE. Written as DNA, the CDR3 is TGTGCCAGCAGCTTGGGGGACTCCCCGGTCACAGATACGCAGTATTTT. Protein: CASSLGDSPVTDTQYF.

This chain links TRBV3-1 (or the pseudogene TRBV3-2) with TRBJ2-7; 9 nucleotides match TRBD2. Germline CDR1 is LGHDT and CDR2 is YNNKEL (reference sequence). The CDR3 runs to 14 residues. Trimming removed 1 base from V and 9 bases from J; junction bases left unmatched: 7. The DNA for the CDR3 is TGTGCCAGCAGCCAAGGGACTAGCGCTCGGGGGCAGTACTTC. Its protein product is CASSQGTSARGQYF.

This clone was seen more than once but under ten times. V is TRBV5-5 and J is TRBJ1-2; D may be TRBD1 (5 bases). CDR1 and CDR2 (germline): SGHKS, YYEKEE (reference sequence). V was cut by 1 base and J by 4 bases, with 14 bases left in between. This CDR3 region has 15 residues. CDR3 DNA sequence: TGTGCCAGCAGCTTGTTGGGTCAGGGTTCCTATGGCTACACCTTC. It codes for CASSLLGQGSYGYTF.

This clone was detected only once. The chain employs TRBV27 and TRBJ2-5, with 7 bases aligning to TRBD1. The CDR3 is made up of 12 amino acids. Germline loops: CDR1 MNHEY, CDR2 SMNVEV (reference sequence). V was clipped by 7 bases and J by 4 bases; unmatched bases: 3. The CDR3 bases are TGTGCCAGCAAGACAGGGACAGAGACCCAGTACTTC. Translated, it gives CASKTGTETQYF.